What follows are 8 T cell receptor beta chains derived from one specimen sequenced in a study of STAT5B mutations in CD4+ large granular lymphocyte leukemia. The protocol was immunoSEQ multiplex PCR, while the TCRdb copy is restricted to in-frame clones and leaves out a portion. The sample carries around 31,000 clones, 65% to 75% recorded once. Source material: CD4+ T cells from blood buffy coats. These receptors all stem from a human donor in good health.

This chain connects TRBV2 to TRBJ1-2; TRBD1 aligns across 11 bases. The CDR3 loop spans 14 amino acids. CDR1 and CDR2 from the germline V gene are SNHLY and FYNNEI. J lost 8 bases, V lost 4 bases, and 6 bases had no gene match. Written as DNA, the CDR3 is TGTGCCAGCAGTGCCCAGGGACAGGGGGAAGGCTACACCTTC. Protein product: CASSAQGQGEGYTF.

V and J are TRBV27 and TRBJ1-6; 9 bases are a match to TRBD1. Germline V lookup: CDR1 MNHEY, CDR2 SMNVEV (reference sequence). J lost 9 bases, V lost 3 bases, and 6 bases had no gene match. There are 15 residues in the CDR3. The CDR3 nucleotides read TGTGCCAGCAGTTTCTCGGACAGGGGAAGTTCACCCCTCCACTTT. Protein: CASSFSDRGSSPLHF.

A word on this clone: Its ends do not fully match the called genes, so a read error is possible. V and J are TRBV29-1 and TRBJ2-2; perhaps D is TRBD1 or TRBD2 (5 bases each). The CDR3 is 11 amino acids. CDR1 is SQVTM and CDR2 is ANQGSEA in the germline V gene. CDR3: CSVERGGGLFF. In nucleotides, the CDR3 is TGCAGCGTTGAAAGAGGTGGGGGGCTGTTTTTT.

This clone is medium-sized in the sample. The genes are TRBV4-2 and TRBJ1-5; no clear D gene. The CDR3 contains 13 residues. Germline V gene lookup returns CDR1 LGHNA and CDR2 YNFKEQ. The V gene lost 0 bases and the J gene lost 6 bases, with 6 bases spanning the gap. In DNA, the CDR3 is TGTGCCAGCAGCCAAGATCGGGTTCAGCCCCAGCATTTT. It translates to CASSQDRVQPQHF.

The CDR3 spells CASSLAHRTQQETQYF. In DNA form, the CDR3 reads TGCGCCAGCAGCTTGGCCCATAGGACACAGCAAGAGACCCAGTACTTC. The rearrangement links TRBV5-1 to TRBJ2-5; D may be TRBD1 (5 bases). Trimming removed 0 bases at V and 2 bases at J, with 14 bases between. The CDR3 contains 16 residues. The germline CDR1 and CDR2 sequences are SGHRS and YFSETQ.

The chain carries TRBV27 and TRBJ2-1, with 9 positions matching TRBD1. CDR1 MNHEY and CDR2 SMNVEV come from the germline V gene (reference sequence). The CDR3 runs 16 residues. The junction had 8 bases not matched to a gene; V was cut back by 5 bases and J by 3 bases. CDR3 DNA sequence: TGTGCCAGCAGTCCCTACAGGGGGCTATACTACAATGAGCAGTTCTTC. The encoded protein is CASSPYRGLYYNEQFF.

The CDR3 loop is CASSQAKGWDTEAFF. CDR3 nucleotide sequence: TGTGCCAGCAGCCAAGCGAAGGGGTGGGACACTGAAGCTTTCTTT. The rearrangement links TRBV14 to TRBJ1-1, with D possibly TRBD1 on 5 matching bases. CDR1 and CDR2 from the germline V gene are SGHDN and FVKESK. The CDR3 loop spans 15 amino acids. Trimming cost V 1 base and J 3 bases, with 12 bases left between them.

The DNA for the CDR3 is TGTGCCAGCAGCCGGGACGGCCTTAACTATGGCTACACCTTC. Protein sequence: CASSRDGLNYGYTF. This sequence joins TRBV19 and TRBJ1-2; D is perhaps TRBD1 (5 bases). V lost 9 bases to trimming and J lost 1 base, with 15 bases between them. CDR3 length: 14 amino acids. Germline V gene lookup returns CDR1 LNHDA and CDR2 SQIVND (reference sequence).